This T cell receptor (beta chain) was identified in a study of blood T cell repertoires in COVID-19. Study background: From T cells, B-cell-depleted T cells, or PBMCs came the material, which was cDNA or gDNA.

The CDR3 consists of 14 residues. The germline CDR1 and CDR2 sequences are MNHEY and SVGAGI. V lost 2 bases and J 3 bases, leaving 7 bases between the germline ends. The authors' processing: The assay estimated nucleated cells by amplifying reference gene primers. Method: immunoSEQ multiplex PCR; TCRdb's copy keeps in-frame clones and lacks some. The DNA gave D and trimming, while V, J and clone size come from that table. Here the sample spans some 380,000 clones, roughly 90% being singletons. This sequence was found in a woman aged 40 to 50 with acute COVID-19. The chain links TRBV6-5 to TRBJ1-4, with TRBD1 as a possible D gene (6 bases). Material for sequencing was PBMCs or T cells enriched from blood (not recorded which). As DNA, the CDR3 is TGTGCCAGCAGTTACGGACAGTCTAATGAAAAACTGTTTTTT. This gives the protein CASSYGQSNEKLFF.